The present TCR beta chain was sequenced within a study of cytomegalovirus exposure and HLA in healthy donors. Background on the study: The early release's HLA-typed donors yielded 65 million to 85 million unique TCRs. Among over 350 genotyped donors, about 85% fell in the Caucasian-associated ancestry cluster.

Primers: 60 Vbeta forward and 13 Jbeta reverse. This table comes from immunoSEQ multiplex PCR, and its TCRdb copy is limited to in-frame clones, with some not included. The sample has about 120,000 clones. CDR1 WNHNN and CDR2 SYGVQD come from the germline V gene (reference sequence). The CDR3 totals 18 residues. Trimming stripped 5 bases from V and 0 bases from J, with 20 bases between. The source is a man aged 18 to 30 in good health and CMV-seronegative. Sequenced input: PBMCs. The rearrangement joins TRBV10-1 to TRBJ1-5; D perhaps matches TRBD1 (6 bases). The CDR3 bases are TGCGCCAGCAGTTCTCTTATTTACGGACAGTTTAGCAATCAGCCCCAGCATTTT. Translation gives CASSSLIYGQFSNQPQHF.